These 20 T cell receptor beta chains originate from one sample sequenced in a study of T cells in localized non-small cell lung cancer. Sequenced by immunoSEQ multiplex PCR; TCRdb stores in-frame clones only, minus some. Seen here are 15,000 to 20,000 clones, under 85% observed once, and the top ten hold about 25%. The source material was peripheral blood, sampled before any cancer treatment. These receptor sequences come from an older female donor with stage I lung adenocarcinoma.

The chain carries TRBV19 and TRBJ1-1; D unresolved. Germline lookup yields CDR1 LNHDA and CDR2 SQIVND (reference sequence). This CDR3 contains 15 residues. The V gene lost 3 bases and the J gene lost 4 bases, with 15 bases spanning the gap. The CDR3, as DNA: TGTGCCAGTAGTATCAAAGCGGGTCGTGGCACTGAAGCTTTCTTT. As protein: CASSIKAGRGTEAFF.

For this clone: Germline is not matched at one junction end, which may reflect a read error. CDR3 sequence: CANSLAGVAGAQGTQYF. In nucleotides, the CDR3 is TGTGCCAACAGCTTAGCAGGGGTAGCGGGGGCCCAAGGGACCCAGTACTTC. The chain is built from TRBV7-2 and TRBJ2-5; 9 bases match TRBD2. Per germline, CDR1 SGHTA and CDR2 FQGNSA. The CDR3 totals 17 residues.

This clone showed up just once. V and J are TRBV6-6 and TRBJ2-6; no reliable D call. V was pared by 5 bases and J by 6 bases, with 8 bases between. CDR1 is MNHNY, CDR2 SVGAGI, per germline (reference sequence). There are 13 residues in the CDR3. CDR3 residues: CASSLGLANVLTF. The CDR3 DNA reads TGTGCCAGCAGTCTTGGGTTGGCCAACGTCCTGACTTTC.

This clone came up once. The V gene is TRBV30, the J gene TRBJ1-3; D might be TRBD1 (6 bases). With 1 base removed from V and 8 bases from J, the gap between germline ends came to 9 bases. CDR1 is GTSNPN and CDR2 is SVGIG in the germline V gene (reference sequence). CDR3 length: 12 residues. The CDR3 DNA reads TGTGCCTGGAGTGAGGGGGAAGACACCATATATTTT. Amino acids: CAWSEGEDTIYF.

This clone counts as medium-sized. This rearrangement joins TRBV20-1 to TRBJ1-2; D unresolved. CDR3 length: 11 amino acids. Trimming stripped 3 bases from V and 11 bases from J, with 13 bases between. The V gene's germline CDR1 is DFQATT and CDR2 SNEGSKA (reference sequence). CDR3 region: CSARLEGEYTF. In DNA form, the CDR3 reads TGCAGTGCTAGGCTGGAAGGAGAATACACCTTC.

The chain is built from TRBV19 and TRBJ1-6; D gene uncertain. The V and J ends lost 4 bases and 7 bases respectively, with 14 bases between them. This CDR3 spans 15 amino acids. CDR1 is LNHDA, CDR2 SQIVND, per germline (reference sequence). DNA of the CDR3: TGTGCCAGTAGTACGCAGTGGTCACAGAATTCACCCCTCCACTTT. Translating gives CASSTQWSQNSPLHF.

V is TRBV6-5 and J is TRBJ2-3; D uncertain. V was pared by 2 bases and J by 5 bases, with 8 bases between. Germline CDR1 is MNHEY and CDR2 is SVGAGI. The CDR3 has 13 residues. CDR3 bases: TGTGCCAGCAGTTACACGGGCCTAGATACGCAGTATTTT. Protein product: CASSYTGLDTQYF.

The chain recombines TRBV6-6 with TRBJ1-1; no firm D call. This CDR3 is 13 amino acids long. Germline values: CDR1 MNHNY, CDR2 SVGAGI (reference sequence). Deletions cut 9 bases from V and 3 bases from J, with 14 bases between. The CDR3 loop is CASRTKEDTEAFF. In DNA form, the CDR3 reads TGTGCCAGTAGGACGAAGGAGGACACTGAAGCTTTCTTT.

This chain uses TRBV19 with TRBJ1-3, with TRBD1 as a possible D gene (5 bases). Looked up from germline, CDR1 is LNHDA and CDR2 is SQIVND (reference sequence). Trimming pared 6 bases from V and 6 bases from J, leaving 12 bases between. The CDR3 has 13 amino acids. CDR3 nucleotide sequence: TGTGCCAGTAGACAGGTTCCAGAAAACACCATATATTTT. Translated, it gives CASRQVPENTIYF.

The V gene is TRBV5-3, the J gene TRBJ1-5; tentatively, D is TRBD1 (6 bases). TRBV5-3 qualifies as an ORF whose function is uncertain. CDR3 length equals 19 residues. The V end was cut by 5 bases, the J end by 5 bases, with 29 bases between. The CDR3, as DNA: TGTGCCAGAAGTTCACCCCCCGACAGGCTTATGAATGGGGATCAGCCCCAGCATTTT. Translating it yields CARSSPPDRLMNGDQPQHF.

This clone has a single count. The J gene is TRBJ2-7, the V gene TRBV5-1, with 7 bases lining up with TRBD1. The germline V gene has CDR1 SGHRS and CDR2 YFSETQ. Trimming at V came to 0 bases and at J to 1 base, leaving 4 bases not matched to a gene. CDR3 length: 15 residues. CDR3 sequence: CASSLDRGYSYEQYF. The CDR3 DNA is TGCGCCAGCAGCTTGGACAGGGGATATTCCTACGAGCAGTACTTC.

Only one count was recorded for this clone. The chain joins TRBV30 to TRBJ2-1; a possible D gene is TRBD1 (5 bases). This CDR3 has 13 amino acids. The germline V gene encodes CDR1 GTSNPN and CDR2 SVGIG (reference sequence). V lost 0 bases to trimming and J lost 16 bases, with 19 bases between them. The DNA of the CDR3 is TGTGCCTGGAGTGTATTTGGGGCTCGGACGATCTTCTTC. This encodes CAWSVFGARTIFF.

The rearrangement joins TRBV9 to TRBJ1-1; no reliable D call. Germline V gene data show CDR1 as SGDLS and CDR2 as YYNGEE. The V end lost 0 bases, the J end lost 3 bases, and 12 bases lay between the germline ends. The CDR3 is 15 amino acids. CDR3 DNA: TGTGCCAGCAGCGTAGAGTCGGGGAGGGACACTGAAGCTTTCTTT. This sequence encodes CASSVESGRDTEAFF.

The chain links TRBV2 to TRBJ2-3; 8 bases map to TRBD2. The CDR3 runs to 15 residues. With 6 bases clipped from V and 3 bases from J, the junction kept 8 bases outside the gene matches. CDR1 and CDR2 from the germline V gene are SNHLY and FYNNEI. The CDR3 DNA reads as TGTGCCAGCAGGGATAGCGGGGTTTATACAGATACGCAGTATTTT. Its translation is CASRDSGVYTDTQYF.

This clone was counted once. J is TRBJ2-5 and V is TRBV18, with D perhaps matching TRBD1 or TRBD2 (5 bases each). V shed 1 base and J shed 5 bases, with 8 bases lying between them. The CDR3 runs 13 residues. Germline V gene data show CDR1 as KGHSH and CDR2 as LQKENI. CDR3 coding DNA: TGTGCCAGCTCACCACGGGGCGGGGAGACCCAGTACTTC. This translates into CASSPRGGETQYF.

The chain combines TRBV6-1 with TRBJ1-4; no definite D call. Trimming stripped 4 bases from V and 5 bases from J, with 14 bases between. Germline assignment: CDR1 MNHNS and CDR2 SASEGT. The CDR3 has 15 residues. The CDR3 DNA follows: TGTGCCAGCAGTGCAACAACGGAGGGCAATGAAAAACTGTTTTTT. It encodes CASSATTEGNEKLFF.

The genes are TRBV6-5 and TRBJ1-1; D not resolved. Germline lookup yields CDR1 MNHEY and CDR2 SVGAGI. Trimming removed 4 bases from V and 2 bases from J, with 17 bases in between. The CDR3 runs to 16 residues. CDR3 amino acids: CASSSGRKIYNTEAFF. CDR3 DNA: TGTGCCAGCAGTTCCGGACGGAAAATCTATAACACTGAAGCTTTCTTT.

The rearrangement uses TRBV7-9 and TRBJ2-3; 7 nucleotides match TRBD2. The CDR3 runs 15 residues. Germline V lookup: CDR1 SEHNR, CDR2 FQNEAQ (reference sequence). V shed 3 bases and J 0 bases; nucleotides not matched to a gene: 3. CDR3 protein: CASSFLRGSTDTQYF. The CDR3 nucleotides read TGTGCCAGCAGCTTCCTGCGGGGGAGCACAGATACGCAGTATTTT.

The chain uses TRBV5-1 and TRBJ2-1, with TRBD1 identical over 10 bases. The CDR3 covers 16 residues. J was trimmed by 2 bases and V by 2 bases; bases with no gene match: 4. CDR1 and CDR2 (germline): SGHRS, YFSETQ. CDR3 in amino acids: CASSLLGTGAYNEQFF. CDR3 nucleotides: TGCGCCAGCAGCTTACTCGGGACAGGGGCCTACAATGAGCAGTTCTTC.

The genes are TRBV13 and TRBJ2-3, with TRBD2 matching 12 bases. The CDR3 length is 16 residues. Germline-derived CDR1 and CDR2 are PRHDT and FYEKMQ (reference sequence). The junction had 4 bases not matched to a gene; V was cut back by 4 bases and J by 2 bases. As DNA, the CDR3 is TGTGCCAGCAGCTCAAGACTAGCGGGGGTCACAGATACGCAGTATTTT. Amino acids: CASSSRLAGVTDTQYF.